This TCR beta chain was recovered during a study of T-cell memory formation after mild COVID-19. TCRdb reprocessed the 5' RACE reads via MiXCR and lists one record per CDR3 protein. The sample shows some 270,000 distinct CDR3 sequences, 15% to 19% of them seen only once. The CDR3 contains 15 residues. The germline V gene has CDR1 LGHNT and CDR2 FRNRAP. V shed 6 bases and J shed 2 bases, with 17 bases lying between them. Findings of the study overall: Clones shrinking from day 15 to 85 showed even CD4/CD8 mixes; later expanders tilted CD4+. Among CD4+ contracting clones, most were CM and EM, and CD8+ ones EMRA.

This clonotype was seen only a few times. The target antigen is unknown. Sequencing was done on a sample of PBMCs or a T cell subset sorted from them (not recorded which). V gene TRBV12-5 combines with J gene TRBJ2-7, with a tentative D call TRBD2 (6 bases). This clonotype originated in an adult woman who had mild COVID-19 (a few samples of this study predate the infection). Cell type and time point are not known. The CDR3 DNA is TGTGCTAGTGGCCGCTGGGCGGGGACCACCTACGAGCAGTACTTC. Amino acid sequence: CASGRWAGTTYEQYF. The full variable domain, completed using reference TRBV12-5 and TRBJ2-7, is DARVTQTPRHKVTEMGQEVTMRCQPILGHNTVFWYRQTMMQGLELLAYFRNRAPLDDSGMPKDRFSAEMPDATLATLKIQPSEPRDSAVYFCASGRWAGTTYEQYFGPGTRLTVT.